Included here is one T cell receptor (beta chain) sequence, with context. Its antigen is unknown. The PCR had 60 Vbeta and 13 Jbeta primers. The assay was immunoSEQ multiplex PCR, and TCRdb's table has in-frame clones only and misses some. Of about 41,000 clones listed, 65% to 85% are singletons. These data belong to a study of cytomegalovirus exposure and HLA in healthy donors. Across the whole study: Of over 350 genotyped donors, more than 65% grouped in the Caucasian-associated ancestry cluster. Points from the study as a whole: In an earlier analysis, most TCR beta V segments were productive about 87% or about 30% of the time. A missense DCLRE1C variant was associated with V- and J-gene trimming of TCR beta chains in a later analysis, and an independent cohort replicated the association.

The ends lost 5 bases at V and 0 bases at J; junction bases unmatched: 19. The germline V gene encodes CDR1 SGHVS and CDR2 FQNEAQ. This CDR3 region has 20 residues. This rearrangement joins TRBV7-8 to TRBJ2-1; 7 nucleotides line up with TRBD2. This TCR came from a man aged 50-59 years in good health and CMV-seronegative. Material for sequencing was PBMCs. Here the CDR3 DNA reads TGTGCCAGCAGCGGCCCGGGACTAACCCCCTTAACCCCCTCCTACAATGAGCAGTTCTTC. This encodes CASSGPGLTPLTPSYNEQFF.